This T cell receptor (beta chain) was documented in a study of somatic mutations in cytotoxic T cells in rheumatoid arthritis. On the study more broadly: Flow cytometry sorted some V beta antibody-stained T-cell populations to nearly 100% purity, V beta1+ cells among them being sequenced for TCRB. Whole-study findings and limits: Age-matched healthy controls and rheumatoid arthritis patients had CD8+ T-cell clonality that did not differ significantly.

Unmatched junction bases numbered 7, after V lost 2 bases and J lost 0 bases. Germline V CDR1 and CDR2: LNHDA, SQIVND (reference sequence). The CDR3 length is 18 residues. On this clone: The antigen remains unidentified.

Method: immunoSEQ multiplex PCR; TCRdb's copy keeps in-frame clones and lacks some. The table shows roughly 11,000 clones, with roughly 70% occurring only once. Sample: CD8+ T cells sorted from blood. The TCR was taken from an adult with rheumatoid arthritis. The chain has TRBV19 and TRBJ2-2, with 9 bases that match TRBD2. DNA of the CDR3: TGTGCCAGTAGTATAATTAGCGGGGGACAAGCGAACACCGGGGAGCTGTTTTTT. As protein: CASSIISGGQANTGELFF.